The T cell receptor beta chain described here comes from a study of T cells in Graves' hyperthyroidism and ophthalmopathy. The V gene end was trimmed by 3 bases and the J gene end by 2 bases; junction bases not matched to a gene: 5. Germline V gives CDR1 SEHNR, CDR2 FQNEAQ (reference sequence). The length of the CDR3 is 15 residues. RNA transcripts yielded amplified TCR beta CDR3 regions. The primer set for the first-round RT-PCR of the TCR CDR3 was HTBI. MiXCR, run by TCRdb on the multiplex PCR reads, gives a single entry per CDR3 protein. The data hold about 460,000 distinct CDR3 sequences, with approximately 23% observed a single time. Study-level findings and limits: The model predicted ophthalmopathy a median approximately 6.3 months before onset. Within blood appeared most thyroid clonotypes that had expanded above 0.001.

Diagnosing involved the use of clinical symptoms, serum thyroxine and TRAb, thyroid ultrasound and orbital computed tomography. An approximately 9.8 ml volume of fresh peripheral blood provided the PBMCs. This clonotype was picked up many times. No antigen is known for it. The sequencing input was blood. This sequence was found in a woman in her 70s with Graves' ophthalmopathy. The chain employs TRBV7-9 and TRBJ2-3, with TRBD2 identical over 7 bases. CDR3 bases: TGTGCCAGCAGCTTTGAGAGCGGGACCACAGATACGCAGTATTTT. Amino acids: CASSFESGTTDTQYF.